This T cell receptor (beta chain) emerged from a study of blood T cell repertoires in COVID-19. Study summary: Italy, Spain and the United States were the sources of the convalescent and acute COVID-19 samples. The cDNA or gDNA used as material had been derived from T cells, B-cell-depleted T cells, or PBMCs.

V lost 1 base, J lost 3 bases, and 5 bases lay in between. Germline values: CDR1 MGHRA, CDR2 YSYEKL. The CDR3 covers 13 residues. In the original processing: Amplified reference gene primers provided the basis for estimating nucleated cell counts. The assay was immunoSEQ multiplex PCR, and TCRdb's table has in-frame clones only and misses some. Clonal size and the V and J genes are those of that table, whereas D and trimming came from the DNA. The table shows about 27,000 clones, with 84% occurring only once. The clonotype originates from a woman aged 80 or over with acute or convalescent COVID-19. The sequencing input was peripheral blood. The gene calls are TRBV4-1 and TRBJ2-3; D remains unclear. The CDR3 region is CASSQVITDTQYF. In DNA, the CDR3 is TGCGCCAGCAGCCAAGTCATTACAGATACGCAGTATTTT.